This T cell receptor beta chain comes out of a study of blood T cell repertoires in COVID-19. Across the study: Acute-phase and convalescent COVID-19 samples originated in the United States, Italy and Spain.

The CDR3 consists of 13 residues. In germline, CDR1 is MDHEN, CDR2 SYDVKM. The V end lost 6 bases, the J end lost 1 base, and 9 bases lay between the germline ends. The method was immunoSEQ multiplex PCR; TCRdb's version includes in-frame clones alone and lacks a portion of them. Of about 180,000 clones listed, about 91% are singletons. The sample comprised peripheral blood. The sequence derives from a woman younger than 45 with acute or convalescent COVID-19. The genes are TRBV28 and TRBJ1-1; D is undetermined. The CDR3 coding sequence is TGTGCCAGCAGGCTTCCTAGGAACACTGAAGCTTTCTTT. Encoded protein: CASRLPRNTEAFF.